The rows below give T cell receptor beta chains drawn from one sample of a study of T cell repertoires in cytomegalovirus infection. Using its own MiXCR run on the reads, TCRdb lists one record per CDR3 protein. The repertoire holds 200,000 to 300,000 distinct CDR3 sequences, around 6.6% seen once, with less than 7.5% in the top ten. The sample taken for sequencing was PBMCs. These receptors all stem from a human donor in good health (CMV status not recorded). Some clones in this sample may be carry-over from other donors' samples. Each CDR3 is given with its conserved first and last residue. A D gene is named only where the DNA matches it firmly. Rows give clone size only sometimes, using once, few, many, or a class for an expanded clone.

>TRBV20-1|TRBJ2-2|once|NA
CSARTLHETGELFF
TGCAGTGCTAGGACCCTACATGAAACCGGGGAGCTGTTTTTT
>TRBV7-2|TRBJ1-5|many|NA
CASSSRGGQPQHF
TGTGCCAGCAGCTCGAGGGGAGGTCAGCCCCAGCATTTT
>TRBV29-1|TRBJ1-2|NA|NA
CSVVNGLGLSYGYTF
TGCAGCGTTGTTAACGGTTTGGGGTTATCCTATGGCTACACCTTC
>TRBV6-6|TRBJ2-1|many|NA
CASSYPVNEQFF
TGTGCCAGCAGTTATCCTGTCAATGAGCAGTTCTTC
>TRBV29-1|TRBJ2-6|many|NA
CSVQVGSGANVLTF
TGCAGCGTCCAAGTGGGCTCTGGGGCCAACGTCCTGACTTTC
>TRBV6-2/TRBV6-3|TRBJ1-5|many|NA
CASRTAQGFNQPQHF
TGTGCCAGCAGAACGGCGCAGGGGTTCAATCAGCCCCAGCATTTT
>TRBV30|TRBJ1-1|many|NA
CAWSVGVPNGEAFF
TGTGCCTGGAGTGTCGGGGTTCCGAACGGTGAAGCTTTCTTT
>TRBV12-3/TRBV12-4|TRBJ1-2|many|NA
CASSRPPGGYTF
TGTGCCAGCAGTAGACCTCCGGGTGGCTACACCTTC
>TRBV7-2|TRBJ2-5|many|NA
CASSLSPGKETQYF
TGTGCCAGCAGCTTATCGCCGGGGAAGGAGACCCAGTACTTC
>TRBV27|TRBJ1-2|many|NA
CASNPLGTLGANYGYTF
TGTGCCAGCAACCCTTTGGGGACCTTGGGGGCCAACTATGGCTACACCTTC
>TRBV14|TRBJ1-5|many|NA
CASSQGRGSQHF
TGTGCCAGCAGCCAGGGGAGGGGGTCCCAGCATTTT
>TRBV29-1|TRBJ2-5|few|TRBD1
CSVRTGQETQYF
TGCAGCGTTCGGACAGGGCAAGAGACCCAGTACTTC
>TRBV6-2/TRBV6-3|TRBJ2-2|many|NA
CASTMTGTRELFF
TGTGCCAGCACCATGACCGGGACACGGGAGCTGTTTTTT
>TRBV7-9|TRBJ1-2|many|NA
CASSSTTNYGYTF
TGTGCCAGCAGCTCGACAACTAACTATGGCTACACCTTC
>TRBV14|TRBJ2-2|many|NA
CASSHRVSTGELFF
TGTGCCAGCAGCCACAGGGTTTCAACCGGGGAGCTGTTTTTT
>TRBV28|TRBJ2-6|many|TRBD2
CASTVGGSSGANVLTF
TGTGCCAGCACCGTGGGGGGGAGCTCTGGGGCCAACGTCCTGACTTTC
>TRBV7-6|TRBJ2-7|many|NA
CASSLSRGSYEQYF
TGTGCCAGCAGCTTATCGAGGGGATCCTACGAGCAGTACTTC
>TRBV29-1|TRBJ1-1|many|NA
CSVEQGSTEAFF
TGCAGCGTTGAACAGGGGAGCACTGAAGCTTTCTTT
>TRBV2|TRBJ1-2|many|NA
CASIGSRRGYTF
TGTGCCAGCATCGGGTCCCGGCGGGGCTACACCTTC
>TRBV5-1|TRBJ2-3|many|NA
CASSWTTGLTDTQYF
TGCGCCAGCAGCTGGACCACAGGGCTCACAGATACGCAGTATTTT
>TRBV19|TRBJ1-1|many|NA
CASSISGAASRDTEAFF
TGTGCCAGTAGTATAAGTGGGGCGGCCTCACGGGACACTGAAGCTTTCTTT
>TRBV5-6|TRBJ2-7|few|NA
CASSPNRNEQYF
TGTGCCAGCAGCCCCAACAGGAACGAGCAGTACTTC
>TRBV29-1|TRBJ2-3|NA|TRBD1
CSVRKGTGPSDTQYF
TGCAGCGTCCGTAAAGGGACAGGGCCCTCGGATACGCAGTATTTT
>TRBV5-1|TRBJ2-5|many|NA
CASSLAVAHQETQYF
TGCGCCAGCAGTCTCGCGGTGGCCCACCAAGAGACCCAGTACTTC
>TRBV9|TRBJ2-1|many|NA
CASSVGRSSYNEQFF
TGTGCCAGCAGCGTAGGACGGAGCTCCTACAATGAGCAGTTCTTC
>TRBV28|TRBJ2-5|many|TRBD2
CASSVTGTSGVETQYF
TGTGCCAGCAGTGTAACCGGGACTAGCGGGGTAGAGACCCAGTACTTC
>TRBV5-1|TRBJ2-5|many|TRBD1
CASSLAGGALETQYF
TGCGCCAGCAGCTTGGCAGGGGGCGCGCTGGAGACCCAGTACTTC
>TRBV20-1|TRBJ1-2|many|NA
CSASRQGGGGYTF
TGCAGTGCTAGTCGGCAGGGCGGAGGTGGCTACACCTTC
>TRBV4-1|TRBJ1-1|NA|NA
CASSRVSGLNTEAFF
TGCGCCAGCAGCCGAGTATCGGGGTTGAACACTGAAGCTTTCTTT
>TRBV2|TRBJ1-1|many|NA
CANQIGTEAFF
TGTGCCAACCAAATCGGCACTGAAGCTTTCTTT
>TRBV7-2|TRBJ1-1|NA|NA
CASSSRTRDTEAFF
TGTGCCAGCAGCTCCCGGACCCGGGACACTGAAGCTTTCTTT
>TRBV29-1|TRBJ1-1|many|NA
CSVADGRNTEAFF
TGCAGCGTTGCGGACGGCCGGAACACTGAAGCTTTCTTT
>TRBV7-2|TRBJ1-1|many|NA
CASSSGAGQPYTEAFF
TGTGCCAGCAGCTCGGGAGCCGGACAGCCCTACACTGAAGCTTTCTTT
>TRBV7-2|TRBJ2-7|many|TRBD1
CAVGTGATYEQYF
TGTGCTGTGGGGACAGGGGCAACCTACGAGCAGTACTTC
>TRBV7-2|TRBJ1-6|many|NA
CASSLSNSPLHF
TGTGCCAGCAGCCTAAGTAATTCACCCCTCCACTTT